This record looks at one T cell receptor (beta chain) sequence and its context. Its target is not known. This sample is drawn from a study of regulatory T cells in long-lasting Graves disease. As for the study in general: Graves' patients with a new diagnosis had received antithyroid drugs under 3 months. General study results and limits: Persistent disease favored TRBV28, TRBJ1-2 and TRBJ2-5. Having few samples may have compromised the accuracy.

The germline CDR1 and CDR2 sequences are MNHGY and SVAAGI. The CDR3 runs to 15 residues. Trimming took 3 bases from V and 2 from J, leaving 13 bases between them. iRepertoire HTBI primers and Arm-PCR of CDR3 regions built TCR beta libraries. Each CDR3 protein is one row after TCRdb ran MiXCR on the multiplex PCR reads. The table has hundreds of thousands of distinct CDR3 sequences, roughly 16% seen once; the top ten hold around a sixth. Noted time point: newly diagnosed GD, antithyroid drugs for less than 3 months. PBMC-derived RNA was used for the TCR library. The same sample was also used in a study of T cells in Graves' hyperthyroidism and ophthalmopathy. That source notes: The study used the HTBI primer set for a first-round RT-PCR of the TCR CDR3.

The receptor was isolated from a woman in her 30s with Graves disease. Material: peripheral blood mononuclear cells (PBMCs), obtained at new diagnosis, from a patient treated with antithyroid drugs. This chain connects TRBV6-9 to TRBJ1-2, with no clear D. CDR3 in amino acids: CASSYIGEMNYGYTF. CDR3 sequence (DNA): TGTGCCAGCAGTTACATCGGGGAAATGAACTATGGCTACACCTTC.